Here is one T cell receptor beta chain with its context. The data were taken from a study of preoperative IRX-2 immunotherapy in early breast cancer. Measured with immunoSEQ multiplex PCR; TCRdb has only the in-frame clones, and not every one. Among around 10,000 clones, roughly 76% were seen once, and the ten largest hold 5.6%. There are 14 residues in the CDR3. Germline loops: CDR1 SGHRS, CDR2 YFSETQ. The ends lost 5 bases at V and 1 base at J; junction bases unmatched: 6. Sample treatment: preoperative locoregional IRX-2 cytokine immunotherapy. Samples came from a phase Ib trial of preoperative locoregional IRX-2 cytokine immunotherapy.

The sequence came from a human donor with breast cancer. Sample: lymph node tissue, taken before IRX-2 immunotherapy. The chain joins TRBV5-1 to TRBJ2-7, with TRBD1 matching over 7 bases. CDR3 in amino acids: CASSSSGQSYEQYF. In DNA, the CDR3 is TGCGCCAGCAGTTCCTCGGGACAGTCCTACGAGCAGTACTTC.